A single sample is the source of the 29 T cell receptor beta chains below, sequenced in a study of spatial heterogeneity in lung cancer. MiXCR, run by TCRdb on the 5' RACE reads, gives a single entry per CDR3 protein. Counted here are under 150,000 distinct CDR3 sequences, 11% occurring once; the ten biggest clones make up 24%. Time point in this sample: blood at routine non-recurrence follow-up after resection. Specimen: PBMCs, collected at follow-up. The origin of the receptors is a female donor with early-stage non-small cell lung cancer.

This clonotype turned up a few times. The rearrangement joins TRBV29-1 to TRBJ1-4; D unclear. This CDR3 comprises 12 residues. Germline V gene lookup returns CDR1 SQVTM and CDR2 ANQGSEA. V shed 5 bases and J shed 6 bases, with 10 bases lying between them. CDR3 residues: CSVMERYEKLFF. The CDR3 DNA reads as TGCAGCGTTATGGAGCGCTATGAAAAACTGTTTTTT. The full variable domain, with the rest looked up from reference TRBV29-1 and TRBJ1-4, is SAVISQKPSRDICQRGTSLTIQCQVDSQVTMMFWYRQQPGQSLTLIATANQGSEATYESGFVIDKFPISRPNLTFSTLTVSNMSPEDSSIYLCSVMERYEKLFFGSGTQLSVL.

The rearrangement links TRBV9 to TRBJ2-5; possible D gene TRBD2, 5 bases. The CDR3 is made up of 15 amino acids. V lost 3 bases and J 1 base, leaving 13 bases between the germline ends. Germline lookup yields CDR1 SGDLS and CDR2 YYNGEE. The CDR3 region has the DNA TGTGCCAGCAGCGCCACCGGGAACCTCCAAGAGACCCAGTACTTC. Amino acid sequence: CASSATGNLQETQYF.

This clonotype was counted only a few times. V and J are TRBV12-3 or TRBV12-4 and TRBJ1-1; D is ambiguous. CDR3 length equals 15 residues. With 6 bases removed from V and 3 bases from J, the gap between germline ends came to 17 bases. The CDR3 loop reads CASSPPQPMDTEAFF. The CDR3 nucleotides are TGTGCCAGCAGCCCACCCCAGCCGATGGACACTGAAGCTTTCTTT.

This chain links TRBV28 with TRBJ2-7; 10 bases fit TRBD2. The CDR3 has 15 amino acids. CDR1 is MDHEN, CDR2 SYDVKM, per germline. V shed 6 bases, J shed 3 bases, and the junction held 8 bases outside the gene matches. The DNA for the CDR3 is TGTGCCAGCAGGACCTGGCTAGCGGGAGTCTACGAGCAGTACTTC. Its translation is CASRTWLAGVYEQYF.

In this sample, this clonotype turned up a few times. J is TRBJ2-1 and V is TRBV6-2 or TRBV6-3; 7 positions match TRBD1. This CDR3 spans 15 amino acids. Germline lookup yields CDR1 MNHEY and CDR2 SVGEGT. V shed 7 bases and J 5 bases; nucleotides not matched to a gene: 11. The CDR3 DNA sequence: TGTGCCAGCATCGAAGACAGGGCGCTCAACAATGAGCAGTTCTTC. As protein: CASIEDRALNNEQFF.

This clonotype was picked up many times. The CDR3 DNA reads as TGTGCCAGCAGTTTTAGACAGGGCGAGACCCAGTACTTC. It translates to CASSFRQGETQYF. The rearrangement links TRBV12-3 or TRBV12-4 to TRBJ2-5; 7 bases line up with TRBD1. The V segment lost 3 bases and the J segment 5 bases; nucleotides outside the gene matches: 3. The CDR3 is made up of 13 amino acids.

The V gene is TRBV19, the J gene TRBJ1-4; D gene uncertain. Looked up from germline, CDR1 is LNHDA and CDR2 is SQIVND (reference sequence). Trimming left V 8 bases short and J 7 bases short, with 17 bases between. The CDR3 covers 14 residues. The CDR3 region has the DNA TGTGCCAGTCAGGACGACGCCCGACGTGAAAAACTGTTTTTT. Translating it yields CASQDDARREKLFF.

This chain joins TRBV20-1 and TRBJ2-1; 7 bases map to TRBD1. In germline, CDR1 is DFQATT, CDR2 SNEGSKA (reference sequence). With 0 bases clipped from V and 3 bases from J, the junction kept 14 bases outside the gene matches. This CDR3 has 18 amino acids. The CDR3 protein is CSARDPAGGVFFYNEQFF. The CDR3, as DNA: TGCAGTGCTAGAGACCCGGCAGGGGGTGTCTTCTTCTACAATGAGCAGTTCTTC.

In this sample, this clonotype turned up many times. The rearrangement links TRBV9 to TRBJ2-3; D is ambiguous. The CDR3 consists of 16 residues. Trimming stripped 4 bases from V and 4 bases from J, with 19 bases between. Germline values: CDR1 SGDLS, CDR2 YYNGEE. The CDR3 region has the DNA TGTGCCAGCAGCTACCACCGGGCCTCTACTTCAGATACGCAGTATTTT. As protein: CASSYHRASTSDTQYF.

This chain links TRBV5-6 with TRBJ1-5; unclear D gene. V gave up 1 base and J gave up 0 bases, with 5 bases separating them. The CDR3 loop spans 14 amino acids. CDR1 SGHDT and CDR2 YYEEEE come from the germline V gene. DNA of the CDR3: TGTGCCAGCAGCTTGCTGAGTAGCAATCAGCCCCAGCATTTT. Translating gives CASSLLSSNQPQHF.

There are many counts of this clonotype. V and J are TRBV24-1 and TRBJ2-1; the D is unclear. The CDR3 runs to 14 residues. V lost 3 bases, J lost 6 bases, and 11 bases lay in between. Germline CDR1 reads KGHDR; CDR2 reads SFDVKD. The CDR3 region has the DNA TGTGCCACCAGTGATGGCGGCCAGCTCAATGAGCAGTTCTTC. It is translated as CATSDGGQLNEQFF.

There are many counts of this clonotype. The J gene is TRBJ2-2, the V gene TRBV6-5, with 8 bases that match TRBD2. V shed 5 bases, J shed 3 bases, and the junction held 5 bases outside the gene matches. CDR1 is MNHEY, CDR2 SVGAGI, per germline. The CDR3 extends over 15 amino acids. This chain's CDR3 is CASSRGLADTGELFF. The CDR3 bases are TGTGCCAGCAGTAGAGGACTAGCCGACACCGGGGAGCTGTTTTTT.

This clonotype was counted at least ten times. This chain uses TRBV24-1 with TRBJ2-1; D is unresolved. Germline-derived CDR1 and CDR2 are KGHDR and SFDVKD. Trimming took 10 bases from V and 1 from J, leaving 13 bases between them. CDR3 length: 14 residues. CDR3 nucleotide sequence: TGTGCCACGACATTGGGGTTATCCTACAATGAGCAGTTCTTC. This gives the protein CATTLGLSYNEQFF.

In its sample, this clonotype was seen a few times. The V gene is TRBV28, the J gene TRBJ2-1; 8 bases are shared with TRBD2. Germline lookup yields CDR1 MDHEN and CDR2 SYDVKM. V gave up 3 bases and J gave up 3 bases; unmatched junction bases: 1. The CDR3 runs to 14 residues. The CDR3 bases are TGTGCCAGCAGTTTTAGCGGGAACTACAATGAGCAGTTCTTC. It encodes CASSFSGNYNEQFF.

This clonotype has more than one count but fewer than ten. The chain joins TRBV21-1 to TRBJ1-5; the table's TRBD1 call for D was not verified on the DNA. TRBV21-1 is a pseudogene. This CDR3 is 15 amino acids long. The CDR3 is CASTSHPGQYQPQHF. CDR3 DNA sequence: TGTGCCAGCACTTCGCATCCGGGACAGTATCAGCCCCAGCATTTT.

At least ten counts were recorded for this clonotype. The chain combines TRBV7-3 with TRBJ1-5; D not resolved. Per germline, CDR1 SGHTA and CDR2 FQGTGA. This CDR3 comprises 13 residues. Trimming removed 5 bases at V and 7 bases at J, with 12 bases between. CDR3: CASSTPLWQPQHF. The CDR3, as DNA: TGTGCCAGCAGCACACCCTTGTGGCAGCCCCAGCATTTT.

This clonotype occurred a few times. The V call is TRBV7-9, the J call TRBJ2-2; 8 bases map to TRBD1. The CDR3 runs 15 residues. The germline V gene has CDR1 SEHNR and CDR2 FQNEAQ (reference sequence). The J segment lost 1 base and the V segment lost 5 bases, leaving 3 bases of the junction unmatched. CDR3 residues: CASSTGQGNTGELFF. CDR3 DNA sequence: TGTGCCAGCAGCACAGGACAGGGGAACACCGGGGAGCTGTTTTTT.

J is TRBJ1-3 and V is TRBV28; D gene unclear. The CDR3 extends over 12 amino acids. Trimming took off 3 bases at V and 5 bases at J, with 5 bases between the two ends. The germline V gene encodes CDR1 MDHEN and CDR2 SYDVKM. As DNA, the CDR3 is TGTGCCAGCAGTTTGAAGAGAAACACCATATATTTT. This sequence encodes CASSLKRNTIYF.

V gene TRBV15 combines with J gene TRBJ2-1, with unresolved D. The V end was cut by 1 base, the J end by 7 bases, with 8 bases between. The CDR3 loop spans 13 amino acids. Germline values: CDR1 LNHNV, CDR2 YYDKDF (reference sequence). The CDR3 bases are TGTGCCACCAGCAGAGCAACCAATAATGAGCAGTTCTTC. Encoded protein: CATSRATNNEQFF.

The chain is built from TRBV7-8 and TRBJ1-5; the D gene is possibly TRBD1 (5 bases). The ends were cut back, 5 bases at V and 2 bases at J, with 13 bases in the middle. This CDR3 has 15 amino acids. CDR1 and CDR2 (germline): SGHVS, FQNEAQ. CDR3 nucleotides: TGTGCCAGCAGCGTTCAGGGTATCGGCAATCAGCCCCAGCATTTT. It translates to CASSVQGIGNQPQHF.

V usage is TRBV5-1 and J usage is TRBJ2-5, with 8 bases aligning to TRBD1. Germline V gene lookup returns CDR1 SGHRS and CDR2 YFSETQ. The CDR3 is 14 residues long. The J segment lost 2 bases and the V segment lost 3 bases, leaving 3 bases of the junction unmatched. The CDR3 coding sequence is TGCGCCAGCAGCTCGGGACAGGTGCAAGAGACCCAGTACTTC. Translation gives CASSSGQVQETQYF.

This clonotype was seen many times. The chain uses TRBV11-2 and TRBJ2-3, with D possibly TRBD2 on 6 matching bases. This CDR3 is 16 amino acids long. The ends were cut back, 0 bases at V and 0 bases at J, with 10 bases in the middle. CDR1 SGHAT and CDR2 FQNNGV come from the germline V gene. Here the CDR3 DNA reads TGTGCCAGCAGCTTAGATCTGGGGACTAGCACAGATACGCAGTATTTT. Translated, it gives CASSLDLGTSTDTQYF.

The gene calls are TRBV7-6 and TRBJ2-3; TRBD2 matches 10 bases. CDR1 is SGHVS, CDR2 FNYEAQ, per germline. Trimming cost V 5 bases and J 2 bases; bases outside gene matches: 7. This CDR3 has 16 amino acids. CDR3 sequence: CASSAAGTSVTDTQYF. For the CDR3, the DNA is TGTGCCAGCAGCGCCGCCGGGACTAGCGTCACAGATACGCAGTATTTT.

V and J are TRBV6-2 or TRBV6-3 and TRBJ2-1; D ambiguous. The CDR3 is 13 residues long. Trimming pared 6 bases from V and 6 bases from J, leaving 12 bases between. Germline V gene data show CDR1 as MNHEY and CDR2 as SVGEGT. CDR3: CASRPTTGNEQFF. For the CDR3, the DNA is TGTGCCAGCAGGCCAACGACGGGCAATGAGCAGTTCTTC.

This clonotype was seen repeatedly, ten times or more. CDR3 DNA: TGCAGTGCTAGAGCGGGGACAGAGGATCAGCCCCAGCATTTT. Protein: CSARAGTEDQPQHF. This chain connects TRBV20-1 to TRBJ1-5; 7 bases map to TRBD1. CDR1 DFQATT and CDR2 SNEGSKA come from the germline V gene (reference sequence). Trimming cost V 1 base and J 5 bases; bases outside gene matches: 5. The CDR3 runs 14 residues.

Many counts were recorded for this clonotype. The chain carries TRBV7-3 and TRBJ1-1; D not certain. Germline CDR1 SGHTA, CDR2 FQGTGA. The CDR3 is 13 amino acids. V was trimmed by 1 base and J by 8 bases, leaving 11 bases between them. The CDR3 region is CASSLMANSEAFF. The CDR3 bases are TGTGCCAGCAGCTTAATGGCAAATTCGGAAGCTTTCTTT.

The chain uses TRBV24-1 and TRBJ2-1, with 9 bases aligning to TRBD2. Germline CDR1 is KGHDR and CDR2 is SFDVKD. V was clipped by 4 bases and J by 8 bases; unmatched bases: 8. This CDR3 comprises 15 residues. CDR3 in DNA: TGTGCCACCAGTGAAGGCGGGAGGGGGTTTGATGAGCAGTTCTTC. It codes for CATSEGGRGFDEQFF.

There are many counts of this clonotype. The chain couples TRBV7-9 to TRBJ2-7, with D hard to call. From germline, CDR1 is SEHNR and CDR2 FQNEAQ (reference sequence). Trimming stripped 4 bases from V and 1 base from J, with 11 bases between. The CDR3 runs 14 residues. DNA for the CDR3: TGTGCCAGCAGCTCCCTTTGGGGTTCCTACGAGCAGTACTTC. This codes for CASSSLWGSYEQYF.

This clonotype turned up a few times. V gene TRBV3-1 combines with J gene TRBJ1-2, with D perhaps TRBD1 (5 bases). Per germline, CDR1 LGHDT and CDR2 YNNKEL (reference sequence). Between the trimmed V and J ends, which lost 5 bases and 4 bases, there was a span of 11 bases. This CDR3 is built from 13 residues. The CDR3, as DNA: TGTGCCAGCAGCGAGGGGTGGCCCTATGGCTACACCTTC. It translates to CASSEGWPYGYTF.